This note documents a single T cell receptor beta chain sequence. This CDR3 comprises 16 residues. The germline V gene encodes CDR1 SGHVS and CDR2 FNYEAQ. Deletions cut 5 bases from V and 9 bases from J, with 23 bases between. Here immunoSEQ multiplex PCR was the method, and the copy in TCRdb shows in-frame clones only, minus some. The sample yields approximately 11,000 clones, roughly 28% seen once. The data derive from a study of sequential checkpoint blockade in melanoma. The sample's treatment: randomized to nivolumab then ipilimumab (arm A) or the reverse (arm B). The chain is built from TRBV7-6 and TRBJ2-1; D ambiguous. The starting material was tumor tissue (inferred from file names), obtained from a patient given nivolumab and ipilimumab in sequence. This clonotype originated in a human donor with melanoma. The CDR3 sequence: CASSQEGSGSRPEQFF. The CDR3 DNA follows: TGTGCCAGCAGCCAAGAAGGGTCGGGTAGCCGACCTGAGCAGTTCTTC.